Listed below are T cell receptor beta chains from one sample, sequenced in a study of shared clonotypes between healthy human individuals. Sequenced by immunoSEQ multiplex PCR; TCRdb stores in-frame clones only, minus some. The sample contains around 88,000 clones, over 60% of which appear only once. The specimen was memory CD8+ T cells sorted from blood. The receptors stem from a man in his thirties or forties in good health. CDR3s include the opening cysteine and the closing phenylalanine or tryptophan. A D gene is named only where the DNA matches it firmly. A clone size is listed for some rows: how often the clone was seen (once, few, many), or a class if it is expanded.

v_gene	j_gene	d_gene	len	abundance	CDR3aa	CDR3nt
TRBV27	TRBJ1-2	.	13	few	CASSLSQFYGYTF	TGTGCCAGCAGTTTATCACAGTTCTATGGCTACACCTTC
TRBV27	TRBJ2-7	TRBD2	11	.	CASSTSGRLYF	TGTGCCAGCAGTACCAGCGGGAGACTGTACTTC
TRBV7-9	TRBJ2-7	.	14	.	CASSLGLDSYEQYF	TGTGCCAGCAGCTTAGGGCTAGATTCCTACGAGCAGTACTTC
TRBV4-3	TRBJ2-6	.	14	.	CASSQLTGANVLTF	TGCGCCAGCAGCCAATTAACTGGGGCCAACGTCCTGACTTTC
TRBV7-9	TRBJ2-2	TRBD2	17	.	CASRGTSGTANTGELFF	TGTGCCAGCAGGGGGACTAGCGGGACCGCGAACACCGGGGAGCTGTTTTTT
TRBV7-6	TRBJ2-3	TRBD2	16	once	CASSLLAGGVTDTQYF	TGTGCCAGCAGCTTATTAGCGGGAGGGGTCACAGATACGCAGTATTTT
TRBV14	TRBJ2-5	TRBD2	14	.	CASSQLAGRETQYF	TGTGCCAGCAGCCAACTAGCGGGAAGGGAGACCCAGTACTTC
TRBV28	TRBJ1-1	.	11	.	CASRMMRETFF	TGTGCCAGCAGAATGATGCGGGAGACTTTCTTT
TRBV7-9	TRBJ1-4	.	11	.	CASGMGEKLFF	TGTGCCTCGGGGATGGGGGAAAAACTGTTTTTT
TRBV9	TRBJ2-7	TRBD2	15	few	CASSVGRESGGEQYF	TGTGCCAGCAGCGTAGGGCGGGAGTCCGGTGGCGAGCAGTACTTC
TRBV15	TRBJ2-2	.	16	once	CATSSTLGRHTGELFF	TGTGCCACCAGCAGTACCCTAGGACGGCACACCGGGGAGCTGTTTTTT
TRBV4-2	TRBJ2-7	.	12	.	CASSQEGYEQYF	TGTGCCAGCAGCCAAGAGGGCTACGAGCAGTACTTC
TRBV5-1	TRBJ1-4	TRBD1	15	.	CASSLGQGRIEKLFF	TGCGCCAGCAGCTTGGGACAGGGGCGTATTGAAAAACTGTTTTTT
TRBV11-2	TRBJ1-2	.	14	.	CASSSRGSTYGYTF	TGTGCCAGCAGCTCGCGGGGGTCAACCTATGGCTACACCTTC
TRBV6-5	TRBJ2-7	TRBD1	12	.	CASAGGSYEQYF	TGTGCCAGCGCAGGGGGATCCTACGAGCAGTACTTC
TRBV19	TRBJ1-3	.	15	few	CASSWQGDSGNTIYF	TGTGCCAGTAGTTGGCAGGGAGACTCTGGAAACACCATATATTTT
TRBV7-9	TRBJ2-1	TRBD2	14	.	CASSPGNSGTSIIF	TGTGCCAGCAGCCCGGGGAATTCCGGGACTAGCATTATCTTC
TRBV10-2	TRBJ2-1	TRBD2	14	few	CATIGTSGYNEQFF	TGCGCCACCATCGGGACTAGCGGATACAATGAGCAGTTCTTC
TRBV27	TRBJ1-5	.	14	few	CASSLGRINQPQHF	TGTGCCAGCAGTTTAGGCCGGATCAATCAGCCCCAGCATTTT
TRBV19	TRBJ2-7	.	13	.	CASRDEGSYEQYF	TGTGCCAGTAGAGACGAGGGATCCTACGAGCAGTACTTC
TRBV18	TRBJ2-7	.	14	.	CASSPRRATYEQYF	TGTGCCAGCTCACCCCGACGGGCGACCTACGAGCAGTACTTC
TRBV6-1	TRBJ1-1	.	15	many	CASSEFLYDATEAFF	TGTGCCAGCAGTGAATTTTTATACGACGCCACTGAAGCTTTCTTT
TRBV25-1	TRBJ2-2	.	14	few	CASSDYSGTGELFF	TGTGCCAGCAGTGACTATAGTGGCACCGGGGAGCTGTTTTTT
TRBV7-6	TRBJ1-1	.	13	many	CASSLSSNTEAFF	TGTGCCAGCAGCTTATCTTCGAACACTGAAGCTTTCTTT
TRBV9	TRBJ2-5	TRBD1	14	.	CASSDDRGKETQYF	TGTGCCAGCAGCGATGACAGGGGTAAAGAGACCCAGTACTTC
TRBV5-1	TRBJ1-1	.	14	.	CASSLWGRGAEAFF	TGCGCCAGCAGCTTATGGGGACGAGGGGCTGAAGCTTTCTTT
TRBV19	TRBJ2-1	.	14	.	CASSVGPPFDEQFF	TGTGCCAGTAGTGTGGGACCACCCTTCGATGAGCAGTTCTTC
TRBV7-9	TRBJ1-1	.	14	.	CASSPGIMNTEAFF	TGTGCCAGCAGCCCAGGGATCATGAACACTGAAGCTTTCTTT
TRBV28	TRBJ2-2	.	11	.	CATSNLGELFF	TGTGCCACCTCGAACCTCGGGGAGCTGTTTTTT
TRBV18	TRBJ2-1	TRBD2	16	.	CASSPGMGTSGNEQFF	TGTGCCAGCTCCCCCGGTATGGGGACTAGCGGCAATGAGCAGTTCTTC
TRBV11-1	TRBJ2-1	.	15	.	CASSLETGEYNEQFF	TGTGCCAGCAGCTTAGAGACAGGTGAATACAATGAGCAGTTCTTC
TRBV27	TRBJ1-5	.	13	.	CASGRTRGQPQHF	TGTGCCAGCGGCCGTACCAGGGGTCAGCCCCAGCATTTT
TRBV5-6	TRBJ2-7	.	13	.	CASSHGSSYEQYF	TGTGCCAGCAGCCACGGGAGCTCCTACGAGCAGTACTTC
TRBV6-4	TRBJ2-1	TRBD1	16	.	CASSDGDRGHNNEQFF	TGTGCCAGCAGTGACGGGGACAGGGGGCATAACAATGAGCAGTTCTTC
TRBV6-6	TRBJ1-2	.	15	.	CASSYDRQDSDGYTF	TGTGCCAGCAGTTACGACAGACAGGATTCAGATGGCTACACCTTC
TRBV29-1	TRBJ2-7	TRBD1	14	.	CSVVEQGARGEQYF	TGCAGCGTTGTTGAACAGGGGGCAAGGGGAGAGCAGTACTTC
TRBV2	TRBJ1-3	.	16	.	CASSDFSFGQGNTIYF	TGTGCCAGCAGTGATTTTAGTTTTGGACAGGGAAACACCATATATTTT